This T cell receptor beta chain was sequenced in a study of human T cells and chemical hapten exposure listed by TCRdb under 2021. Background for the entire study: For sensitization, 2% DPC in acetone was applied to an approximately 2 cm by approximately 2 cm area of upper inner arm skin. Patients additionally received weekly therapeutic DPC doses to the scalp throughout the approximately 25-week study period. Patch tests used Finn chambers with 0.01% DPC on the upper back, scored after 6 days by International Contact Dermatitis Research Group standards. Alopecia areata with under or over 50% scalp involvement, alopecia totalis and alopecia universalis were represented in the patient cohort, which was mostly female. Libraries were pooled for sequencing, and variation in per-sample TCR yields was attributed mainly to small differences in library volumes within the pool. In alopecia patients, the study followed how the peripheral blood TCR repertoire changed in vivo over primary and secondary sensitization to diphenylcyclopropenone (DPC), a hapten. Patient blood was sampled pre-sensitization (week 0) and at 2, 6 and about 24 weeks after DPC sensitization. For TCR sequencing, blood came from about 28 alopecia patients at anywhere from one to four time points (pre-sensitization, 2, 6 and 24 weeks). Paper-wide results and their limitations: Because all patients had alopecia, a presumed autoimmune disease, the immune response of the patients might differ from that of healthy individuals. Repeated subsampling changed both the strength of the expansion versus patch-test correlation and the threshold at which the correlation became significant. Significantly more large CDR3 similarity clusters were formed by expanded TCRs than by pre-sensitization or healthy control sets, consistent with antigen-driven responses. DPC sensitization did not change the number of TCRs with a frequency above 1 in 1000, and there was no evidence of changes in global repertoire structure. A positive correlation was found between the number of PT1 expanded TCRs and patch test score, with significance reached at thresholds 8, 16 and 32 but not 4.

Library preparation used RACE. Sequencing used a NextSeq 500. During library preparation, unique molecular identifiers were attached to individual cDNA molecules so that TCRs could be counted in a quantitative, reproducible way. From each blood RNA sample, both TCR alpha and TCR beta chains were sequenced. As for how the authors treated the data: Samples had a median of approximately 96,000 TCRs, with a range from about 23,224 to 750,000. The Decombinator software suite was used to annotate the V, J and CDR3 of the TCR reads. To make PS versus PT1 abundance plots, every sample was subsampled to the same number of TCRs (28,000). Expanded TCRs were defined as absent before sensitization and observed at least eight times at the 2-week time point. TCRdb reworked the public reads: Q25 trimming with fastp, MiXCR clone assembly, productive beta chains retained. Here each entry gathers all rows of one CDR3 protein and keeps the most common genes and DNA. The V and J calls and clone size are TCRdb's, not the authors'. The sample data list approximately 60,000 distinct CDR3 sequences, and roughly 11% of these were observed just once. Jointly, the top ten make up around 2.1% of the sample.

The sample's time point, from its label and the paper: patch test 3, about 24 weeks after DPC sensitization. What this sample's treatment or condition label stands for: therapeutic diphenylcyclopropenone sensitization with weekly scalp DPC. At every patch-test visit, the blood draw took place before the patch test was put on. Patients were eligible if aged 18 to 70, diagnosed with alopecia and judged suitable for DPC therapy, and pregnant patients were excluded. Total RNA was isolated from unfractionated whole blood collected in Tempus Blood RNA tubes. CDR1 and CDR2 (SGHAT, FQNNGV) derive from the germline V gene. V lost 6 bases and J lost 1 base; the stretch between them is 6 bases long. The CDR3 runs 13 amino acids, cysteine and phenylalanine included. The CDR3 DNA has 39 bases and is translated from base 1. A note on this clonotype: Its antigen is still unknown. Base qualities are not recorded, but no much larger clone differs from it by a single base.

In this chain, TRBV11-2 is recombined with TRBJ2-2; confidence is insufficient to name the D gene. The sample consisted of whole blood, taken in connection with sensitization to the hapten diphenylcyclopropenone (DPC). The TCR originated in a woman in her twenties or thirties with alopecia areata. Some clones in this sample may be carry-over from other donors' samples. The CDR3 protein: CASRWRNTGELFF. The DNA reads TGTGCCAGCAGATGGAGGAACACCGGGGAGCTGTTTTTT.